This is a list of T cell receptor beta chains from one sample in a study of shared clonotypes between healthy human individuals. Repertoires were generated with immunoSEQ multiplex PCR, while TCRdb's copy carries only in-frame clones and drops some. The table includes about 2.4 million clones, 90% to 95% detected once. Sample: naive CD4+ T cells sorted from blood. The receptors were gathered from a man aged 18 to 30 in good health. The CDR3 runs from the conserved cysteine through the conserved F or W. D genes are given only for firm matches. A row's size may be missing; if present it is once, few, many or a size class.

j_call d_call v_call clone_size cdr3_aa cdr3_nt
TRBJ2-5 TRBD2 TRBV7-9 . CASSTRTSVQETQYF TGTGCCAGCAGCACCCGGACTAGCGTCCAAGAGACCCAGTACTTC
TRBJ2-1 TRBD1 TRBV6-1 . CASSSPDRGNEQFF TGTGCCAGCAGTTCGCCGGACAGGGGCAATGAGCAGTTCTTC
TRBJ2-3 TRBD2 TRBV30 . CAWSPPGGGSTDTQYF TGTGCCTGGAGTCCACCGGGCGGGGGGTCGACAGATACGCAGTATTTT
TRBJ2-3 . TRBV18 . CASSPQGIKDTQYF TGTGCCAGCTCACCCCAGGGGATCAAGGATACGCAGTATTTT
TRBJ1-1 . TRBV18 . CASSPQGGTEAFF TGTGCCAGCTCCCCTCAGGGTGGGACTGAAGCTTTCTTT
TRBJ1-4 . TRBV2 once CASRRWEEKLFF TGTGCCAGCAGGAGGTGGGAGGAAAAACTGTTTTTT
TRBJ2-7 . TRBV28 . CASSLYSSYEQYF TGTGCCAGCAGTTTATACAGTTCCTACGAGCAGTACTTC
TRBJ1-2 . TRBV19 . CASSRVSFESYTF TGTGCCAGTAGTCGGGTGTCATTCGAGAGCTACACCTTC
TRBJ2-5 . TRBV15 . CATSRVGSVGQETQYF TGTGCCACCAGCAGAGTAGGATCGGTGGGCCAAGAGACCCAGTACTTC
TRBJ2-5 . TRBV5-4 . CASSLEGPSGSGAQYF TGTGCCAGCAGCTTGGAGGGCCCCTCCGGGTCTGGGGCCCAGTACTTC